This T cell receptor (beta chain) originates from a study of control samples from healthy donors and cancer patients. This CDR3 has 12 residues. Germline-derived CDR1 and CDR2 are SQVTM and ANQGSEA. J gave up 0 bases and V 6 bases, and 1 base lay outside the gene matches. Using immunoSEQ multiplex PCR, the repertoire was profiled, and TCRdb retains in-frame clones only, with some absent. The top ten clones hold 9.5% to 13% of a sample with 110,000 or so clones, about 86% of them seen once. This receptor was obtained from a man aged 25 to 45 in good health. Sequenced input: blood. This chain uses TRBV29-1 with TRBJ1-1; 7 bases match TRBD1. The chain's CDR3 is CSVGQVNTEAFF. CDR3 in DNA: TGCAGCGTAGGACAGGTGAACACTGAAGCTTTCTTT.